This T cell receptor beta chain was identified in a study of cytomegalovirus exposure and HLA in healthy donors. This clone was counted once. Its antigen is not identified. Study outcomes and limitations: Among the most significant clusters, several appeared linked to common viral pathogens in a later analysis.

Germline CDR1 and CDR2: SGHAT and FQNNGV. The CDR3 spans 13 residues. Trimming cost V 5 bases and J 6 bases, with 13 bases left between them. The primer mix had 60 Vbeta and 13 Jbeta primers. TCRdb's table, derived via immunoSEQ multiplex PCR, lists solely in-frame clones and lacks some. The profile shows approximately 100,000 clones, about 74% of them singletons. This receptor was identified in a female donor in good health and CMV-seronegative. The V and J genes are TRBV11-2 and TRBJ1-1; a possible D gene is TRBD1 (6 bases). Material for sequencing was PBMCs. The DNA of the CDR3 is TGTGCCAGCAGCCTAGGACAGTCGGCTGAAGCTTTCTTT. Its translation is CASSLGQSAEAFF. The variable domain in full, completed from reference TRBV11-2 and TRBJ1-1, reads EAGVAQSPRYKIIEKRQSVAFWCNPISGHATLYWYQQILGQGPKLLIQFQNNGVVDDSQLPKDRFSAERLKGVDSTLKIQPAKLEDSAVYLCASSLGQSAEAFFGQGTRLTVV.